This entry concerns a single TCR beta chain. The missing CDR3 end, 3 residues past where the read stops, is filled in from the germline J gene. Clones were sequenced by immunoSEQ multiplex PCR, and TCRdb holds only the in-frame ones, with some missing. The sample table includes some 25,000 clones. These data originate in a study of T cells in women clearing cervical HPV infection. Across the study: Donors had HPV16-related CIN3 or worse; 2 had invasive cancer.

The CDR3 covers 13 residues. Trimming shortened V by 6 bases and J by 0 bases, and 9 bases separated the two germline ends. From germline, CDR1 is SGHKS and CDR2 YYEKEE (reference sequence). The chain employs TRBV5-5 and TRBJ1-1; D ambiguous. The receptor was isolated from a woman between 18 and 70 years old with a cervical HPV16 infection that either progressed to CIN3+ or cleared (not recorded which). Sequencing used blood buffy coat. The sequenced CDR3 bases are TGTGCCAGCAACAGACACATGAACACTGAA. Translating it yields CASNRHMNTE. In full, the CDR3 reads CASNRHMNTEAFF.